This T cell receptor (beta chain) was identified during a study of blood T cell repertoires in COVID-19 (dated by TCRdb to 2019 to 2021). A note on the overall study: The collaborator samples originated in the United States, Italy and Spain and spanned the acute and convalescent phases of COVID-19. HLA class I and class II types, where available, came from metadata supplied by the sample provider rather than from assay-based typing. The repertoires were released in a freely available public database meant as a resource for research on the immune response to SARS-CoV-2. The prospective study material was composed of cDNA or gDNA derived from T cells, B-cell-depleted T cells, or PBMCs. The dataset comprised deeply sampled blood TCRbeta repertoires from subjects exposed to, actively infected with, or recovered from COVID-19. The sample metadata nearly always contained a de-identified subject ID, COVID-19 status, age in years and sex. Samples came from the ongoing ImmuneRACE study (first 160 participants) plus 1,254 subjects from 6 global collaborators. The full study reports these points: Clinical and demographic metadata were provided uncurated, with the amount varying by source and participant.

Comment on this clone: This clone's antigen is unknown. No much larger clone exists at a distance of one base, and base qualities are not known.

There are 14 amino acids in the CDR3, from cysteine to phenylalanine inclusive. The read is trimmed to its CDR3 DNA, 42 bases read in frame from base 1. Per the germline V gene, SGHTA is the CDR1 and FQGNSA is the CDR2. Trimming takes 5 bases off V and 5 bases off J; junction bases not matched to a gene: 7. TCRbeta CDR3 regions were amplified from genomic DNA by means of the immunoSEQ Assay, a bias-controlled multiplex PCR. As for the original processing: Nucleated cell counts per sample were estimated from amplification of reference gene primers within the assay. Sequence reads were collapsed and filtered to measure the absolute abundance of every unique TCRbeta CDR3 rearrangement. For each sample, productive Simpson clonality was calculated as the square root of Simpson's diversity index over productive rearrangements. Here the immuneACCESS table is served through TCRdb, limited to in-frame sequences with V and J called. Missing clones are a known gap in these copies; in checked studies unresolved V genes cover under half, and the rest lacks a known reason. V and J calls and clone size are those listed in that table; D and trimming were worked out from the DNA. This sample is represented by around 79,000 clones; around 83% of them were singletons. The top ten hold roughly 6% of the sample.

Whole blood was collected in K2EDTA tubes by collaborating institutions according to the institutions' own protocols. For TCRbeta analysis, collaborators shipped samples as frozen whole blood, isolated PBMCs, or DNA extracted from either of those sample types. Rearrangement joined TRBV7-2 to TRBJ1-2, and TRBD1 matches 8 of the central bases. The sequencing input was peripheral blood. The origin of this receptor is a woman aged 55 to 70 with acute or convalescent COVID-19. The DNA reads TGTGCCAGCAGCCCTGGACAGGGTGGATATGGCTACACCTTC. The translation is CASSPGQGGYGYTF. With the rest looked up from the reference TRBV7-2 and TRBJ1-2 genes rather than sequenced, the full variable domain is GAGVSQSPSNKVTEKGKDVELRCDPISGHTALYWYRQSLGQGLEFLIYFQGNSAPDKSGLPSDRFSAERTGGSVSTLTIQRTQQEDSAVYLCASSPGQGGYGYTFGSGTRLTVV.